The next 21 T cell receptor beta chains were all read from a single sample in a study of cytomegalovirus exposure and HLA in healthy donors. This PCR relied on a set of 60 Vbeta primers and 13 Jbeta primers. Assay used: immunoSEQ multiplex PCR; TCRdb lists only in-frame clones, some missing. The table shows about 190,000 clones, with 80% to 85% occurring only once. Sequencing was carried out using PBMCs. The receptors stem from a man between 50 and 59 years old in good health and CMV-seronegative.

This clone has just one count. The gene calls are TRBV7-3 and TRBJ1-3; the D gene is possibly TRBD1 (5 bases). The CDR3 totals 15 residues. Per the germline V gene, CDR1 is SGHTA and CDR2 is FQGTGA. V gave up 2 bases and J gave up 2 bases, with 10 bases separating them. The CDR3 nucleotides are TGTGCCAGCAGCTTAGCAGGGTCTCCTGGAAACACCATATATTTT. Translating gives CASSLAGSPGNTIYF.

This chain connects TRBV4-2 to TRBJ2-1; D possibly corresponds to TRBD2 (5 bases). Trimming took off 1 base at V and 8 bases at J, with 12 bases between the two ends. The CDR3 contains 14 residues. Germline V gives CDR1 LGHNA, CDR2 YNFKEQ. The CDR3 loop reads CASSQAQLEDEQFF. CDR3 sequence (DNA): TGTGCCAGCAGCCAAGCACAACTGGAGGATGAGCAGTTCTTC.

The rearrangement joins TRBV10-3 to TRBJ2-5; no clear D gene. The J call may be in error: the DNA end matches TRBJ2-7 better. Germline values: CDR1 ENHRY, CDR2 SYGVKD. There are 11 residues in the CDR3. The CDR3 sequence: CAISEGNEQYF. DNA of the CDR3: TGTGCCATCAGTGAGGGTAACGAGCAGTACTTC.

The V call is TRBV14, the J call TRBJ2-2; D perhaps matches TRBD2 (6 bases). V gave up 6 bases and J gave up 1 base, with 9 bases separating them. Germline CDR1 reads SGHDN; CDR2 reads FVKESK. CDR3 length: 14 amino acids. The CDR3 DNA follows: TGTGCCAGCAGGCGAGCGGGGAACACCGGGGAGCTGTTTTTT. Its protein is CASRRAGNTGELFF.

The V call is TRBV5-1, the J call TRBJ2-5; perhaps TRBD2 as D (7 bases). Germline CDR1 and CDR2: SGHRS and YFSETQ. The CDR3 loop spans 14 amino acids. Trimming cost V 4 bases and J 2 bases, with 12 bases left between them. CDR3 coding DNA: TGCGCCAGCAGCGGGAGGGGGGGGCAAGAGACCCAGTACTTC. It is translated as CASSGRGGQETQYF.

The J gene is TRBJ2-1, the V gene TRBV28, with D possibly being TRBD1 (6 bases). The CDR3 extends over 13 amino acids. Per germline, CDR1 MDHEN and CDR2 SYDVKM. V was shortened by 0 bases and J by 8 bases, with 8 bases between the two germline ends. In DNA form, the CDR3 reads TGTGCCAGCAGTTTATGGGGGGCCCATGAGCAGTTCTTC. Its protein is CASSLWGAHEQFF. The complete variable domain, with remaining parts taken from reference TRBV28 and TRBJ2-1, reads DVKVTQSSRYLVKRTGEKVFLECVQDMDHENMFWYRQDPGLGLRLIYFSYDVKMKEKGDIPEGYSVSREKKERFSLILESASTNQTSMYLCASSLWGAHEQFFGPGTRLTVL.

The V and J genes are TRBV5-6 and TRBJ2-3; 7 bases agree with TRBD2. J gave up 9 bases and V 1 base, and 5 bases lay outside the gene matches. Germline V gene data show CDR1 as SGHDT and CDR2 as YYEEEE. This CDR3 region has 13 residues. DNA for the CDR3: TGTGCCAGCAGCTTGACTAGCGTAAGGACGCAGTATTTT. It yields the protein CASSLTSVRTQYF.

This clone was seen a few times. The chain carries TRBV5-1 and TRBJ1-1; 7 bases agree with TRBD1. The CDR3 runs to 16 residues. CDR1 SGHRS and CDR2 YFSETQ come from the germline V gene. J gave up 1 base and V 4 bases, and 10 bases lay outside the gene matches. CDR3 DNA sequence: TGCGCCAGCAGCCCATCCCCGGACAGGCCGAACACTGAAGCTTTCTTT. This encodes CASSPSPDRPNTEAFF.

The V gene is TRBV7-3, the J gene TRBJ2-7, with TRBD2 identical over 9 bases. The CDR3 extends over 13 amino acids. From germline, CDR1 is SGHTA and CDR2 FQGTGA. With V trimmed by 5 bases and J by 3 bases, 2 bases remained unmatched. CDR3 loop: CASSRAGGYEQYF. For the CDR3, the DNA is TGTGCCAGCAGCCGAGCGGGAGGCTACGAGCAGTACTTC.

The chain links TRBV9 to TRBJ2-5; TRBD2 agrees at 10 bases. The CDR3 is 16 residues long. Germline CDR1 reads SGDLS; CDR2 reads YYNGEE. Trimming at V came to 4 bases and at J to 5 bases, leaving 11 bases not matched to a gene. CDR3 residues: CASSLASGGARETQYF. The DNA for the CDR3 is TGTGCCAGCAGCCTCGCAAGCGGGGGGGCGAGGGAGACCCAGTACTTC.

The chain is built from TRBV27 and TRBJ2-1; the match to TRBD2 covers 7 bases. V gave up 7 bases and J gave up 9 bases; unmatched junction bases: 18. CDR1 MNHEY and CDR2 SMNVEV come from the germline V gene (reference sequence). The CDR3 is 16 residues long. CDR3 coding DNA: TGTGCCAGCATTTCTAGCGGTTCACCCCCACCACGTGAGCAGTTCTTC. As protein: CASISSGSPPPREQFF.

CDR3 in amino acids: CSVERGQGGTDTQYF. DNA of the CDR3: TGCAGCGTTGAAAGAGGCCAGGGGGGCACAGATACGCAGTATTTT. The chain employs TRBV29-1 and TRBJ2-3, with 7 bases aligning to TRBD1. The J segment lost 1 base and the V segment lost 2 bases, leaving 6 bases of the junction unmatched. Per the germline V gene, CDR1 is SQVTM and CDR2 is ANQGSEA. This CDR3 region has 15 residues.

This chain joins TRBV6-5 and TRBJ2-7; D uncertain. The CDR3 is 16 amino acids. Trimming left V 0 bases short and J 2 bases short, with 14 bases between. Germline CDR1 is MNHEY and CDR2 is SVGAGI. The CDR3 sequence: CASSYSKQAHAYEQYF. CDR3 coding DNA: TGTGCCAGCAGTTACTCGAAGCAGGCCCATGCCTACGAGCAGTACTTC.

V and J are TRBV19 and TRBJ1-6, with 8 positions matching TRBD1. In germline, CDR1 is LNHDA, CDR2 SQIVND (reference sequence). The CDR3 totals 15 residues. V was pared by 5 bases and J by 10 bases, with 10 bases of the junction left unmatched. The CDR3 DNA sequence: TGTGCCAGTAGTTTCACAGGGGGGAGAAACTCACCCCTCCACTTT. This gives the protein CASSFTGGRNSPLHF.

This clone was found once. The rearrangement uses TRBV19 and TRBJ1-1; 7 bases agree with TRBD1. The CDR3 has 16 amino acids. V lost 10 bases, J lost 2 bases, and 16 bases stayed unmatched. The germline gives CDR1 LNHDA, CDR2 SQIVND (reference sequence). CDR3 residues: CATAPQTGRGNTEAFF. The CDR3 nucleotides read TGTGCCACCGCTCCGCAGACAGGGAGAGGAAACACTGAAGCTTTCTTT.

The chain carries TRBV5-4 and TRBJ1-3; D is unresolved. CDR1 and CDR2 (germline): SGHNT, YYREEE (reference sequence). Trimming removed 4 bases at V and 0 bases at J, with 8 bases between. The CDR3 contains 14 residues. The chain's CDR3 is CASSTPSSGNTIYF. CDR3 in DNA: TGTGCCAGCAGCACACCCTCCTCTGGAAACACCATATATTTT.

The chain employs TRBV14 and TRBJ2-1; 10 nucleotides match TRBD2. V trimming: 2 bases; J trimming: 3 bases; junction bases outside the gene matches: 1. From germline, CDR1 is SGHDN and CDR2 FVKESK. The CDR3 extends over 15 amino acids. The CDR3 reads CASSQIAGGYNEQFF. CDR3 coding DNA: TGTGCCAGCAGCCAAATAGCGGGGGGCTACAATGAGCAGTTCTTC.

This clone was detected only once. The chain employs TRBV4-1 and TRBJ2-3; D remains ambiguous. Trimming left V 1 base short and J 2 bases short, with 10 bases between. Germline-derived CDR1 and CDR2 are MGHRA and YSYEKL. CDR3 length: 15 amino acids. The CDR3 sequence: CASSQGVIATDTQYF. The CDR3 nucleotides read TGCGCCAGCAGCCAAGGCGTAATAGCCACAGATACGCAGTATTTT.

This chain joins TRBV21-1 and TRBJ2-7; the table's D gene call, TRBD1, was not cross checked with the DNA. TRBV21-1 is marked as a pseudogene. This CDR3 is 14 amino acids long. The CDR3 is CASSVDRAPYEQYF. The CDR3 DNA reads as TGTGCCAGCAGCGTAGACAGGGCCCCCTACGAGCAGTACTTC.

The chain links TRBV6-6 to TRBJ1-1, with 7 bases lining up with TRBD1. J was trimmed by 1 base and V by 6 bases; bases with no gene match: 2. The CDR3 is made up of 13 amino acids. Germline CDR1 and CDR2: MNHNY and SVGAGI (reference sequence). DNA for the CDR3: TGTGCCAGCAGCGGGACAGAGAACACTGAAGCTTTCTTT. Translated: CASSGTENTEAFF.

As to this clone: This specimen includes other DNA sequences encoding the same CDR3. This chain links TRBV19 with TRBJ1-2; TRBD1 might be the D (5 bases). From germline, CDR1 is LNHDA and CDR2 SQIVND (reference sequence). The CDR3 has 14 amino acids. The V gene lost 2 bases and the J gene lost 2 bases, with 9 bases spanning the gap. The CDR3 DNA reads TGTGCCAGTAGTATACTGAGACAGAACTATGGCTACACCTTC. This codes for CASSILRQNYGYTF.